The 10 T cell receptor beta chains reported below all come from one sample, sequenced in a study of CD8+ T cells in alopecia areata. The treatment denotes: oral pan-JAK inhibitor, 5-10 mg twice daily. The authors extracted RNA and reverse transcribed it into cDNA as the sequencing template. Generated by immunoSEQ multiplex PCR, the TCRdb table keeps only in-frame clones and is missing some. The sample contains roughly 200,000 clones, less than 45% of which appear only once. The sample was CD4+ T cells sorted from blood, taken between weeks 30 and 35, from a patient treated with tofacitinib. Receptor source: a human donor with alopecia areata.

This clone was counted a few times. One end of the junction varies from germline; a read error may be responsible. The rearrangement uses TRBV29-1 and TRBJ1-2; possibly TRBD1 for D (5 bases). The CDR3 is 8 amino acids. Germline V gene data show CDR1 as SQVTM and CDR2 as ANQGSEA. This chain's CDR3 is CSVGTTVF. Here the CDR3 DNA reads TGCAGCGTTGGGACGACAGTGTTC. The full variable domain, with the rest looked up from reference TRBV29-1 and TRBJ1-2, is SAVISQKPSRDICQRGTSLTIQCQVDSQVTMMFWYRQQPGQSLTLIATANQGSEATYESGFVIDKFPISRPNLTFSTLTVSNMSPEDSSIYLCSVGTTVFGSGTRLTVV.

This rearrangement joins TRBV6-5 to TRBJ2-7; 8 nucleotides line up with TRBD2. Per the germline V gene, CDR1 is MNHEY and CDR2 is SVGAGI. V lost 7 bases, J lost 6 bases, and 11 bases stayed unmatched. The CDR3 runs to 14 residues. The CDR3 region is CASTTGLAGGEQYF. The CDR3 nucleotides are TGTGCCAGCACCACTGGGCTAGCGGGTGGCGAGCAGTACTTC.

The chain joins TRBV6-6 to TRBJ2-7; D unclear. Trimming took off 5 bases at V and 0 bases at J, with 11 bases between the two ends. The CDR3 runs 14 residues. Germline V CDR1 and CDR2: MNHNY, SVGAGI (reference sequence). The CDR3 DNA sequence: TGTGCCAGCAGTGGGGTCCTAGTCTCCTACGAGCAGTACTTC. Its translation is CASSGVLVSYEQYF.

The CDR3 region is CASRGREGQPQHF. CDR3 coding DNA: TGTGCCAGCAGGGGCAGGGAAGGTCAGCCCCAGCATTTT. The V call is TRBV2, the J call TRBJ1-5, with D perhaps TRBD1 (5 bases). V was pared by 6 bases and J by 6 bases, with 12 bases between. The length of the CDR3 is 13 residues. Germline V gives CDR1 SNHLY, CDR2 FYNNEI.

This clone has just a few counts. The chain has TRBV30 and TRBJ2-2, with TRBD2 matching 12 bases. CDR1 and CDR2 from the germline V gene are GTSNPN and SVGIG (reference sequence). V gave up 4 bases and J gave up 1 base; unmatched junction bases: 13. The CDR3 totals 19 residues. The CDR3 DNA reads as TGTGCCTGGACCCCACGAGGACTAGCGGGAATCGGGAACACCGGGGAGCTGTTTTTT. It is translated as CAWTPRGLAGIGNTGELFF.

The count of this clone is one. V gene TRBV7-2 combines with J gene TRBJ2-5; TRBD2 is a possible D gene (5 bases). The CDR3 contains 15 residues. Germline lookup yields CDR1 SGHTA and CDR2 FQGNSA. Trimming pared 5 bases from V and 4 bases from J, leaving 17 bases between. CDR3 region: CASSLQGGFGETQYF. The CDR3, as DNA: TGTGCCAGCAGCCTCCAAGGAGGATTTGGAGAGACCCAGTACTTC.

The sample holds a few counts of this clone. The J gene is TRBJ1-1, the V gene TRBV29-1, with D tentatively TRBD1 (5 bases). Trimming shortened V by 2 bases and J by 6 bases, and 16 bases separated the two germline ends. This CDR3 is 14 amino acids long. In germline, CDR1 is SQVTM, CDR2 ANQGSEA. The CDR3 sequence: CSVERGGVWAEAFF. In DNA, the CDR3 is TGCAGCGTTGAACGGGGAGGGGTCTGGGCTGAAGCTTTCTTT.

This clone has just a few counts. The chain uses TRBV11-2 and TRBJ2-7; the D gene is possibly TRBD2 (5 bases). The CDR3 is 14 amino acids. Germline lookup yields CDR1 SGHAT and CDR2 FQNNGV. V dropped 1 base and J dropped 3 bases, with 10 bases sitting between them. CDR3 region: CASSLVMGSYEQYF. CDR3 nucleotide sequence: TGTGCCAGCAGCTTAGTGATGGGGAGCTACGAGCAGTACTTC.

This clone has only a few counts. The V and J genes are TRBV18 and TRBJ1-1, with 8 bases lining up with TRBD1. Unmatched junction bases numbered 4, after V lost 6 bases and J lost 1 base. There are 14 residues in the CDR3. CDR1 is KGHSH, CDR2 LQKENI, per germline. CDR3 amino acids: CASSGQGGNTEAFF. The CDR3 coding sequence is TGTGCCAGCTCCGGACAGGGCGGGAACACTGAAGCTTTCTTT. Filled out from reference TRBV18 and TRBJ1-1, the complete variable domain reads NAGVMQNPRHLVRRRGQEARLRCSPMKGHSHVYWYRQLPEEGLKFMVYLQKENIIDESGMPKERFSAEFPKEGPSILRIQQVVRGDSAAYFCASSGQGGNTEAFFGQGTRLTVV.

The V gene is TRBV5-1, the J gene TRBJ1-1; 7 nucleotides align to TRBD1. V shed 5 bases and J 5 bases; nucleotides not matched to a gene: 12. Germline assignment: CDR1 SGHRS and CDR2 YFSETQ. The CDR3 consists of 15 residues. CDR3 DNA sequence: TGCGCCAGCAGTGGGCAAGCGGACAGGACGACTGAAGCTTTCTTT. This translates into CASSGQADRTTEAFF. The full variable domain, rest sourced from reference TRBV5-1 and TRBJ1-1, is KAGVTQTPRYLIKTRGQQVTLSCSPISGHRSVSWYQQTPGQGLQFLFEYFSETQRNKGNFPGRFSGRQFSNSRSEMNVSTLELGDSALYLCASSGQADRTTEAFFGQGTRLTVV.